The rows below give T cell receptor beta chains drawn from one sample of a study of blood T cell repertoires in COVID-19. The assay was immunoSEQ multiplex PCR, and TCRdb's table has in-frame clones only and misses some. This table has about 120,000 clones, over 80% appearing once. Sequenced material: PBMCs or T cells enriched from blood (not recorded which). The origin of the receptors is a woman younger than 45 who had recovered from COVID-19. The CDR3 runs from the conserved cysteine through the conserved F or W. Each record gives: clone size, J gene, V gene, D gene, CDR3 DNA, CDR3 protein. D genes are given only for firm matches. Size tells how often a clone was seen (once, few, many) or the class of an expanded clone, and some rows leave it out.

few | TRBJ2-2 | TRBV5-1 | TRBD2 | TGCGCCAGCAGCTTGGGCACTAGCGGGGGGAACACCGGGGAGCTGTTTTTT | CASSLGTSGGNTGELFF
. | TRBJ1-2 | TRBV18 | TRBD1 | TGTGCCAGCTCACCTGGTCAGGGACAGGGGGCTCACGGCTACACCTTC | CASSPGQGQGAHGYTF
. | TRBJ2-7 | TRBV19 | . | TGTGCCAGTACCCTAGCCCTCGGAGAATACGAGCAGTACTTC | CASTLALGEYEQYF
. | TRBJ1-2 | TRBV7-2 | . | TGTGCCAGCAGCTTTGTTGGGACAAAGGGGGGCTACACCTTC | CASSFVGTKGGYTF
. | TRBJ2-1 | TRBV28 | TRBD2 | TGTGCCAGCAGCCCCGGGAGCGGGAACAATGAGCAGTTCTTC | CASSPGSGNNEQFF
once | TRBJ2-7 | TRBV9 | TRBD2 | TGTGCCAGCAGCGTAGGACTAGCGGGAGGTCGCTACGAGCAGTACTTC | CASSVGLAGGRYEQYF
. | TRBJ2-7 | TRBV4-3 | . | TGCGCCAGCAGCCAAGAGGGCGGGGACGAGCAGTACTTC | CASSQEGGDEQYF
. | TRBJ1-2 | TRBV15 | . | TGTGCCACCAGCAGATCACAAGCGGGAGTTTATGGCTACACCTTC | CATSRSQAGVYGYTF
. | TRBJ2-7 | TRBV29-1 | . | TGCAGCGTCCAGGGGTTTCTAAGCTCCTACGAGCAGTACTTC | CSVQGFLSSYEQYF
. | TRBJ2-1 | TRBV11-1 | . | TGTGCCAGCAGCCCGCTAGCGCCGAATGAGCAGTTCTTC | CASSPLAPNEQFF
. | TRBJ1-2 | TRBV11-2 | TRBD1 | TGTGCCAGCAGCTCCTTACAGGGGGCTTTTAACTATGGCTACACCTTC | CASSSLQGAFNYGYTF
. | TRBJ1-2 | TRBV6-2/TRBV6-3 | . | TGTGCCAGCAGTTACCCTGGGTCTTTGACAGGAAAGCGTACCTATGGCTACACCTTC | CASSYPGSLTGKRTYGYTF
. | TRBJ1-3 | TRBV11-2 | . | TGTGCCAGCAGCCCCCCAGGGGCTGGAAACACCATATATTTT | CASSPPGAGNTIYF
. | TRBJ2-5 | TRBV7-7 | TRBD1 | TGTGCTAGCAGCCTCCGACAGGGAGAGACCCAGTACTTC | CASSLRQGETQYF
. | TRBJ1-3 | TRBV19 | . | TGTGCCAGTAGTCCCCAGGGCTCTGGAAACACCATATATTTT | CASSPQGSGNTIYF
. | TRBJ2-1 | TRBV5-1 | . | TGCGCCAGCAGCTTGAGCGTAGGCGAGCAGTTCTTC | CASSLSVGEQFF
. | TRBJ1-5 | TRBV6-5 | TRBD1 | TGTGCCAGCGGACAGGGCTACCAGCCCCAGCATTTT | CASGQGYQPQHF
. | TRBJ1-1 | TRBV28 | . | TGTGCCAGCAGTCAAAGCGGGGGACCGCCGAACACTGAAGCTTTCTTT | CASSQSGGPPNTEAFF